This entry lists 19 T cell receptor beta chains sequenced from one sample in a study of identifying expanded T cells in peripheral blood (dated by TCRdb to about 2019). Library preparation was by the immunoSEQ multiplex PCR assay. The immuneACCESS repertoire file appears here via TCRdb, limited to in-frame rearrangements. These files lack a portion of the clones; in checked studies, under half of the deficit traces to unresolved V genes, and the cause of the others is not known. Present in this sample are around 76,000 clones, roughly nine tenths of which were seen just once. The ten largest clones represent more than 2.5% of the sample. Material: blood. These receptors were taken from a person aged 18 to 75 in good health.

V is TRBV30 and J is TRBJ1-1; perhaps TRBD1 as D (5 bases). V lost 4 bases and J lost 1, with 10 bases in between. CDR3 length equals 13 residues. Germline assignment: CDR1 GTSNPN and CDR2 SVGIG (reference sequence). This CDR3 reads CAWTEGQNTEAFF. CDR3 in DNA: TGTGCCTGGACCGAAGGACAGAACACTGAAGCTTTCTTT.

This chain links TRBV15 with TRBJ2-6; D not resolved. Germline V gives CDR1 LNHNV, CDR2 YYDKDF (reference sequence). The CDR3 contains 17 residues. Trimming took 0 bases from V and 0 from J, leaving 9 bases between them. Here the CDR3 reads CATSRDLGNSGANVLTF. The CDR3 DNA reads TGTGCCACCAGCAGAGATCTCGGAAACTCTGGGGCCAACGTCCTGACTTTC. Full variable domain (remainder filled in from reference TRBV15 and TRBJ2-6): DAMVIQNPRYQVTQFGKPVTLSCSQTLNHNVMYWYQQKSSQAPKLLFHYYDKDFNNEADTPDNFQSRRPNTSFCFLDIRSPGLGDTAMYLCATSRDLGNSGANVLTFGAGSRLTVL.

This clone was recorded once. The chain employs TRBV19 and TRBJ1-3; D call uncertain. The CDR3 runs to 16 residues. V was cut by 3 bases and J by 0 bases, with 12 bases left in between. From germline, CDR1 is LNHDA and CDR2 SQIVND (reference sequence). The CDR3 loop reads CASSILIGSSGNTIYF. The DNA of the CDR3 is TGTGCCAGTAGTATTCTGATTGGGAGCTCTGGAAACACCATATATTTT.

The CDR3 nucleotides read TGTGCCAGCAGCACTAGCGGGAGGGCAATTAATGAGCAGTTCTTC. Protein product: CASSTSGRAINEQFF. This chain links TRBV28 with TRBJ2-1, with 13 bases identical to TRBD2. Trimming removed 6 bases from V and 7 bases from J; junction bases left unmatched: 6. Germline loops: CDR1 MDHEN, CDR2 SYDVKM. CDR3 length equals 15 residues. Using reference TRBV28 and TRBJ2-1 for the parts outside the CDR3, the full variable domain is DVKVTQSSRYLVKRTGEKVFLECVQDMDHENMFWYRQDPGLGLRLIYFSYDVKMKEKGDIPEGYSVSREKKERFSLILESASTNQTSMYLCASSTSGRAINEQFFGPGTRLTVL.

CDR3 sequence: CATSEQGSGANVLTF. The DNA of the CDR3 is TGTGCCACTTCCGAACAGGGCTCTGGGGCCAACGTCCTGACTTTC. The V call is TRBV6-1, the J call TRBJ2-6; weak D call: TRBD1 (6 bases). Germline assignment: CDR1 MNHNS and CDR2 SASEGT. V was pared by 10 bases and J by 0 bases, with 13 bases between. The CDR3 covers 15 residues.

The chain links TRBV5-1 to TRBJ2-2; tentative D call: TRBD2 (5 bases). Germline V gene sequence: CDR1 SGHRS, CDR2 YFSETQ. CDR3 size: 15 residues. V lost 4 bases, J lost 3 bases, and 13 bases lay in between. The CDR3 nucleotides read TGCGCCAGCAGCACGACCCCCGGGGACACCGGGGAGCTGTTTTTT. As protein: CASSTTPGDTGELFF.

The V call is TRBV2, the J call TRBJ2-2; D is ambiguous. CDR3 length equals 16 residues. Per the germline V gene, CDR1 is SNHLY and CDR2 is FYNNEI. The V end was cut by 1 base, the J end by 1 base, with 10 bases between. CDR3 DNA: TGTGCCAGCAGTGAAGGATTGGGTTTGAACACCGGGGAGCTGTTTTTT. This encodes CASSEGLGLNTGELFF.

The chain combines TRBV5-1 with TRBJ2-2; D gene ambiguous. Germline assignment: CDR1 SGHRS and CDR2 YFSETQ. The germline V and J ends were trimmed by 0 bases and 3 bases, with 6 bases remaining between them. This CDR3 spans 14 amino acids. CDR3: CASSLGTHTGELFF. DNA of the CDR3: TGCGCCAGCAGCTTGGGCACACACACCGGGGAGCTGTTTTTT. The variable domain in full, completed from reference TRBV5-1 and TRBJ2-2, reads KAGVTQTPRYLIKTRGQQVTLSCSPISGHRSVSWYQQTPGQGLQFLFEYFSETQRNKGNFPGRFSGRQFSNSRSEMNVSTLELGDSALYLCASSLGTHTGELFFGEGSRLTVL.

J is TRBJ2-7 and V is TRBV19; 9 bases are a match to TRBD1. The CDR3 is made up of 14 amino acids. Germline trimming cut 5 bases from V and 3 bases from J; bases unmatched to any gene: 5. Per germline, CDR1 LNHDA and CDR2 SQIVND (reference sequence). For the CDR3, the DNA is TGTGCCAGTAGTCCGGGACAGGGTCTCTACGAGCAGTACTTC. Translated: CASSPGQGLYEQYF. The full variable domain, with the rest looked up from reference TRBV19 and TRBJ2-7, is DGGITQSPKYLFRKEGQNVTLSCEQNLNHDAMYWYRQDPGQGLRLIYYSQIVNDFQKGDIAEGYSVSREKKESFPLTVTSAQKNPTAFYLCASSPGQGLYEQYFGPGTRLTVT.

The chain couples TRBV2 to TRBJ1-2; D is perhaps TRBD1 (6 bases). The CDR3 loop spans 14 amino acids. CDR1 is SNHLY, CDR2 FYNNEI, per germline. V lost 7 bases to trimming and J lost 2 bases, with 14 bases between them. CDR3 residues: CASIIQGPNYGYTF. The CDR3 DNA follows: TGTGCCAGCATTATACAGGGTCCGAACTATGGCTACACCTTC.

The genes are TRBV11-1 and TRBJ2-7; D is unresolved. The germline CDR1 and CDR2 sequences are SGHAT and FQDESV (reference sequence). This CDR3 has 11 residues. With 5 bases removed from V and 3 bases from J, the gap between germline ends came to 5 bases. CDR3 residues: CASSDNYEQYF. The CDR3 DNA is TGTGCCAGCAGCGACAACTACGAGCAGTACTTC. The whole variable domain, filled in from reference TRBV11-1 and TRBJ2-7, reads EAEVAQSPRYKITEKSQAVAFWCDPISGHATLYWYRQILGQGPELLVQFQDESVVDDSQLPKDRFSAERLKGVDSTLKIQPAELGDSAMYLCASSDNYEQYFGPGTRLTVT.

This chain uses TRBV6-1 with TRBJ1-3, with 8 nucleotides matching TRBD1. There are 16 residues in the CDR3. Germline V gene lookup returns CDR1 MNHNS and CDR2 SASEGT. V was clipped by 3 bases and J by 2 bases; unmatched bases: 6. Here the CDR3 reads CASSDRGPIPGNTIYF. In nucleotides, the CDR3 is TGTGCCAGCAGTGACAGGGGGCCGATACCTGGAAACACCATATATTTT.

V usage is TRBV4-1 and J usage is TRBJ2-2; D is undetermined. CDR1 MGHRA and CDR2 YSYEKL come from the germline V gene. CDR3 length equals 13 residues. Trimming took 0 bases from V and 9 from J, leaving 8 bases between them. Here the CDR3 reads CASSQDESRELFF. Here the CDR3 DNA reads TGCGCCAGCAGCCAAGATGAGTCTAGGGAGCTGTTTTTT.

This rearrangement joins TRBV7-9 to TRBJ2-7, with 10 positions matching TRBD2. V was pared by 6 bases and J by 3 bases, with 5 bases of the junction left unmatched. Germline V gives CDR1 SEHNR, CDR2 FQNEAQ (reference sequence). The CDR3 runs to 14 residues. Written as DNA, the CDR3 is TGTGCCAGCAGAAATAGCGGGAGGAACTACGAGCAGTACTTC. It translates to CASRNSGRNYEQYF.

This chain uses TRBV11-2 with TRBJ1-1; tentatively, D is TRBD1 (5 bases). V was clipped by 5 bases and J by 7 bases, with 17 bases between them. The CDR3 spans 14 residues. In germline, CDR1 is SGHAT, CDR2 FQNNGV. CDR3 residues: CASSQEQGRIEAFF. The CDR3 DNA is TGTGCCAGCAGCCAAGAGCAGGGCCGGATTGAAGCTTTCTTT.

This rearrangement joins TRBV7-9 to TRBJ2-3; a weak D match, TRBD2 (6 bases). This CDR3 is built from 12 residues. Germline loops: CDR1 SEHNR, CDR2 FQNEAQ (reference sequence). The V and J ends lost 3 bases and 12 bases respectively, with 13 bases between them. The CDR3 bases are TGTGCCAGCAGCTTTTACGGGAGTACTCAGTATTTT. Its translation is CASSFYGSTQYF.

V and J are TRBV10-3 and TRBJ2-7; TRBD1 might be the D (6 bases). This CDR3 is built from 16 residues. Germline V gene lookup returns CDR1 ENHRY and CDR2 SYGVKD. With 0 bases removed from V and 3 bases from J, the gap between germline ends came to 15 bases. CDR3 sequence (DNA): TGTGCCATCAGTGAGTCCGCGCAGGGGCATCTCTACGAGCAGTACTTC. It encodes CAISESAQGHLYEQYF.

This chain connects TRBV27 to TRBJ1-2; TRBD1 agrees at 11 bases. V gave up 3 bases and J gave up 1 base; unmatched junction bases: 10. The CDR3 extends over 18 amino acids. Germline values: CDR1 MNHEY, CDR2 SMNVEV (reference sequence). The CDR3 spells CASSLVGDRGKRNYGYTF. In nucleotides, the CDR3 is TGTGCCAGCAGTTTGGTAGGGGACAGGGGGAAGCGTAACTATGGCTACACCTTC.

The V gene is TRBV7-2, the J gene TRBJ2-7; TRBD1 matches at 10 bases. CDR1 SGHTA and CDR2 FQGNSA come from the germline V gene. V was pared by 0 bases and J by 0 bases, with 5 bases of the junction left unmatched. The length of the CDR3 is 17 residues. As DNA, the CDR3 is TGTGCCAGCAGCTTAGCAGGGACAGGGGTTCTCTCCTACGAGCAGTACTTC. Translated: CASSLAGTGVLSYEQYF.